This T cell receptor beta chain came from a study of blood T cell repertoires in COVID-19. Germline V gene sequence: CDR1 SGHTA, CDR2 FQGTGA. V lost 8 bases, J lost 0 bases, and 11 bases lay in between. This CDR3 contains 14 residues. Data came from immunoSEQ multiplex PCR; TCRdb stores just in-frame clones and leaves some out. Of approximately 380,000 clones in the sample, 88% were seen once. The chain carries TRBV7-3 and TRBJ2-1; a possible D gene is TRBD2 (6 bases). This clonotype was obtained from a young woman who had recovered from COVID-19. The sample was PBMCs or T cells enriched from blood (not recorded which). CDR3 sequence: CASGSSGSYNEQFF. The CDR3 DNA reads TGTGCCAGCGGGAGTAGCGGCTCCTACAATGAGCAGTTCTTC.